A single sample is the source of the 18 T cell receptor beta chains below, sequenced in a study of T cells after posttransplantation cyclophosphamide. Libraries were prepared by immunoSEQ multiplex PCR; TCRdb keeps only in-frame clonotypes and omits some of them. The sample has 40,000 to 55,000 clones, none seen only once. Sequencing input: PBMCs. The receptors were sampled from a man aged 40-50 years in good health, CMV-negative, and a related stem cell transplant donor.

This clone has at least ten counts. The gene calls are TRBV19 and TRBJ2-6; tentative D call: TRBD1 (5 bases). Between the trimmed V and J ends, which lost 3 bases and 2 bases, there was a span of 11 bases. The germline V gene encodes CDR1 LNHDA and CDR2 SQIVND (reference sequence). The CDR3 spans 16 residues. In DNA, the CDR3 is TGTGCCAGTAGTATCCAGGGATCAACTGGGGCCAACGTCCTGACTTTC. Protein: CASSIQGSTGANVLTF.

Note on this clone: It may be a read error: a sequence one base away is much more abundant. The rearrangement links TRBV4-2 to TRBJ2-1; 9 bases match TRBD2. The CDR3 length is 16 residues. Germline V CDR1 and CDR2: LGHNA, YNFKEQ. V lost 4 bases and J lost 5; bases outside the gene matches: 9. The CDR3 region has the DNA TGTGCCAGCAGCCGAGGTGCGACTAGCGGCCACAATGAGCAGTTCTTC. Protein product: CASSRGATSGHNEQFF.

This clone was detected ten times or more. The chain has TRBV19 and TRBJ1-5; D is uncertain. Trimming shortened V by 8 bases and J by 7 bases, and 21 bases separated the two germline ends. Germline V gene data show CDR1 as LNHDA and CDR2 as SQIVND (reference sequence). The CDR3 runs to 15 residues. CDR3 coding DNA: TGTGCCAGTCACGGTCCCGGTAGACGGGTACAGCCCCAGCATTTT. Its protein product is CASHGPGRRVQPQHF.

This clone was picked up a small number of times. This may be a read error: a much more frequent sequence differs by one nucleotide. This chain joins TRBV27 and TRBJ2-7, with TRBD1 matching 7 bases. Germline V gene data show CDR1 as MNHEY and CDR2 as SMNVEV (reference sequence). This CDR3 comprises 14 residues. V lost 4 bases, J lost 3 bases, and 6 bases stayed unmatched. CDR3: CASSSSTGHYEQYF. Written as DNA, the CDR3 is TGTGCCAGCAGTTCGTCGACAGGGCACTACGAGCAGTACTTC.

This clone was seen repeatedly, ten times or more. The gene calls are TRBV20-1 and TRBJ2-7; no definite D call. CDR1 and CDR2 from the germline V gene are DFQATT and SNEGSKA (reference sequence). V was trimmed by 4 bases and J by 9 bases, leaving 7 bases between them. This CDR3 contains 9 residues. The CDR3 sequence is CSANIPQYF. The CDR3, as DNA: TGCAGTGCTAATATTCCGCAGTACTTC.

This clone was seen repeatedly, ten times or more. J is TRBJ1-5 and V is TRBV7-8; unclear D gene. The CDR3 extends over 14 amino acids. Germline V gene sequence: CDR1 SGHVS, CDR2 FQNEAQ. The germline V and J ends were trimmed by 0 bases and 6 bases, with 9 bases remaining between them. The CDR3 DNA follows: TGTGCCAGCAGCTTAGCTCGACTGGCTCAGCCCCAGCATTTT. Residues: CASSLARLAQPQHF.

This clone was observed at least ten times. This chain joins TRBV4-1 and TRBJ2-1, with 9 nucleotides matching TRBD1. Germline CDR1 reads MGHRA; CDR2 reads YSYEKL. This CDR3 has 18 residues. After removal of 5 bases from V and 0 bases from J, the junction contained 11 bases not matched to a gene. DNA of the CDR3: TGCGCCAGCAGCTTCGGGACAGGGAATTTACCCTCCTACAATGAGCAGTTCTTC. Protein sequence: CASSFGTGNLPSYNEQFF.

At least ten counts were recorded for this clone. The chain combines TRBV6-5 with TRBJ2-7; 8 nucleotides line up with TRBD2. CDR1 is MNHEY, CDR2 SVGAGI, per germline. With 6 bases clipped from V and 2 bases from J, the junction kept 6 bases outside the gene matches. The CDR3 runs 14 residues. The CDR3: CASRVTSETYEQYF. The CDR3 DNA reads as TGTGCCAGCAGGGTGACTAGCGAGACCTACGAGCAGTACTTC.

At least ten counts were recorded for this clone. The CDR3, as DNA: TGCGCCAGCAGCTTGGGGACAACCAGCTCCTACGAGCAGTACTTC. Translating gives CASSLGTTSSYEQYF. The chain uses TRBV5-1 and TRBJ2-7, with D possibly being TRBD1 (5 bases). Germline CDR1 reads SGHRS; CDR2 reads YFSETQ. Trimming shortened V by 0 bases and J by 0 bases, and 10 bases separated the two germline ends. The CDR3 loop spans 15 amino acids.

This clone was counted at least ten times. The chain combines TRBV6-6 with TRBJ2-3; no reliable D call. This CDR3 contains 12 residues. V was pared by 7 bases and J by 5 bases, with 10 bases between. The germline gives CDR1 MNHNY, CDR2 SVGAGI (reference sequence). DNA of the CDR3: TGTGCCAGCACCAACAGTGGAGATACGCAGTATTTT. This translates into CASTNSGDTQYF.

This clone was counted many times. This chain uses TRBV6-5 with TRBJ2-1; a possible D gene is TRBD2 (6 bases). The CDR3 runs to 15 residues. Trimming took 2 bases from V and 4 from J, leaving 12 bases between them. Germline V gene data show CDR1 as MNHEY and CDR2 as SVGAGI. The CDR3 bases are TGTGCCAGCAGTTACGGGGCGGGAATTTACAATGAGCAGTTCTTC. This sequence encodes CASSYGAGIYNEQFF.

Many counts were recorded for this clone. This chain's CDR3 is CASSFSSGGPYNEQFF. The CDR3 region has the DNA TGCGCCAGCAGCTTTTCTTCGGGAGGGCCCTACAATGAGCAGTTCTTC. The chain couples TRBV5-1 to TRBJ2-1; 8 nucleotides agree with TRBD2. V shed 2 bases and J 2 bases; nucleotides not matched to a gene: 6. There are 16 residues in the CDR3. The germline CDR1 and CDR2 sequences are SGHRS and YFSETQ.

Many counts were recorded for this clone. The rearrangement links TRBV5-1 to TRBJ2-2; maybe TRBD2 (6 bases). Per the germline V gene, CDR1 is SGHRS and CDR2 is YFSETQ. V lost 2 bases and J lost 4, with 15 bases in between. The CDR3 consists of 16 residues. The CDR3 sequence: CASSFTGDLSTGELFF. In nucleotides, the CDR3 is TGCGCCAGCAGCTTTACGGGGGATTTGAGCACCGGGGAGCTGTTTTTT.

This clone occurred many times. V gene TRBV28 combines with J gene TRBJ2-7, with 7 bases identical to TRBD1. Losses at the gene ends were 2 bases for V and 9 bases for J; bases not matched to a gene: 1. The CDR3 extends over 11 amino acids. Germline values: CDR1 MDHEN, CDR2 SYDVKM. DNA for the CDR3: TGTGCCAGCAGTTTACGACAGGGGCAGTACTTC. Translated, it gives CASSLRQGQYF. The whole variable domain, remainder taken from reference TRBV28 and TRBJ2-7, is DVKVTQSSRYLVKRTGEKVFLECVQDMDHENMFWYRQDPGLGLRLIYFSYDVKMKEKGDIPEGYSVSREKKERFSLILESASTNQTSMYLCASSLRQGQYFGPGTRLTVT.

There are many counts of this clone. The chain carries TRBV4-1 and TRBJ2-1, with 11 bases aligning to TRBD2. V trimming: 4 bases; J trimming: 6 bases; junction bases outside the gene matches: 2. Looked up from germline, CDR1 is MGHRA and CDR2 is YSYEKL. The CDR3 totals 14 residues. For the CDR3, the DNA is TGCGCCAGCAGCCCGACTAGCGGGACCAATGAGCAGTTCTTC. Residues: CASSPTSGTNEQFF.

This clone was seen repeatedly, ten times or more. The chain has TRBV12-5 and TRBJ2-5; D unresolved. The CDR3 spans 13 residues. The germline V and J ends were trimmed by 6 bases and 2 bases, with 10 bases remaining between them. Germline CDR1 and CDR2: LGHNT and FRNRAP. The CDR3 reads CASGRDTQETQYF. The CDR3 coding sequence is TGTGCTAGTGGCCGAGACACTCAAGAGACCCAGTACTTC.

The chain is built from TRBV9 and TRBJ2-1; D ambiguous. The germline V gene encodes CDR1 SGDLS and CDR2 YYNGEE. V shed 7 bases and J shed 5 bases, with 7 bases lying between them. This CDR3 is 11 amino acids long. CDR3 sequence reads: CASGGNNEQFF. Written as DNA, the CDR3 is TGTGCCAGCGGCGGTAACAATGAGCAGTTCTTC.

This clone was observed at least ten times. This rearrangement joins TRBV7-2 to TRBJ1-4; 8 bases map to TRBD1. V lost 3 bases, J lost 11 bases, and 5 bases stayed unmatched. The CDR3 extends over 13 amino acids. The germline V gene encodes CDR1 SGHTA and CDR2 FQGNSA. The CDR3 reads CASSFGQGGKLFF. As DNA, the CDR3 is TGTGCCAGCAGCTTCGGACAGGGAGGGAAACTGTTTTTT.